This T cell receptor (beta chain) is from a study of T cell repertoires in cytomegalovirus infection. TCRdb used MiXCR to reprocess the reads, holding one entry per CDR3 protein. Of around 530,000 distinct CDR3 sequences listed, around a quarter are singletons. Regarding the study as a whole: Cumulative public TCR beta family frequency identified carriers of CMV plus the relevant HLA.

CDR1 and CDR2 (germline): LNHDA, SQIVND (reference sequence). Trimming took 6 bases from V and 0 from J, leaving 12 bases between them. CDR3 length: 15 amino acids. This clonotype came up a few times. No antigen is known for it. V usage is TRBV19 and J usage is TRBJ2-1; no clear D. This receptor was taken from a human donor in good health (CMV status not recorded). Some clones in this sample may be carry-over from other donors' samples. Sequenced material: PBMCs. Here the CDR3 reads CASRSTPSSYNEQFF. Here the CDR3 DNA reads TGTGCCAGTAGAAGCACACCGAGCTCCTACAATGAGCAGTTCTTC.